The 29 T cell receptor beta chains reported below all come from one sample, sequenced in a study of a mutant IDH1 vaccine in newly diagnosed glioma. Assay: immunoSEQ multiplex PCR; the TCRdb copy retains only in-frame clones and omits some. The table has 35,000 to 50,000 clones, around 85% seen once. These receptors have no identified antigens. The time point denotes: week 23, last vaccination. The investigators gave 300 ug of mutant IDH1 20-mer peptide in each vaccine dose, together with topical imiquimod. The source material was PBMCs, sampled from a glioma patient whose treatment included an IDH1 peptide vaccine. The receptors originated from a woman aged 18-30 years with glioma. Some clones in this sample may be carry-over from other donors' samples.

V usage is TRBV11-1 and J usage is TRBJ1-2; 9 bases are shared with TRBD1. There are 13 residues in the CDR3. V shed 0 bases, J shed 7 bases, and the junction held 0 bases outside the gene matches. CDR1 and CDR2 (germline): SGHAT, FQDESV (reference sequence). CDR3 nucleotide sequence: TGTGCCAGCAGCTTAGCGGACAGGGGTGGCTACACCTTC. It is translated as CASSLADRGGYTF.

CDR3 nucleotide sequence: TGTGCCAGCAGCCCAGGGGGCGAGGTCACAGATACGCAGTATTTT. Translating it yields CASSPGGEVTDTQYF. The V call is TRBV11-3, the J call TRBJ2-3; TRBD1 matches at 8 bases. The germline V gene encodes CDR1 SGHNT and CDR2 YENEEA. CDR3 length equals 15 residues. The J segment lost 2 bases and the V segment lost 5 bases, leaving 6 bases of the junction unmatched.

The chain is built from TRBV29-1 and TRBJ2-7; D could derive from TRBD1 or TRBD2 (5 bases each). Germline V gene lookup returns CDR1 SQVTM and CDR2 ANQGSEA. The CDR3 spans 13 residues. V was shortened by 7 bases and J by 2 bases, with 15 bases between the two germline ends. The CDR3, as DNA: TGCAGCGCCCGGGGAAGGGGTGCCTACGAGCAGTACTTC. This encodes CSARGRGAYEQYF.

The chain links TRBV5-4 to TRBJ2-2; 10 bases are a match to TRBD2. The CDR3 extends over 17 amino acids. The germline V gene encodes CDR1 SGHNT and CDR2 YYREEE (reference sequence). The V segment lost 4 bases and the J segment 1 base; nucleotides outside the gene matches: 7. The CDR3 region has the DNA TGTGCCAGCAGCGTCATAGCGGGAGGATGGAACACCGGGGAGCTGTTTTTT. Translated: CASSVIAGGWNTGELFF.

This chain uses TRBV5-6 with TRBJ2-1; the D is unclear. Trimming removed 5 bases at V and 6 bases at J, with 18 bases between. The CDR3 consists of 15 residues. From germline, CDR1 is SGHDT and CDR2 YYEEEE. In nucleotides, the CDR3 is TGTGCCAGCAGTCCTGGGTGGTCGCGGACCAATGAGCAGTTCTTC. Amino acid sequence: CASSPGWSRTNEQFF. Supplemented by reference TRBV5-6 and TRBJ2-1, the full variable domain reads DAGVTQSPTHLIKTRGQQVTLRCSPKSGHDTVSWYQQALGQGPQFIFQYYEEEERQRGNFPDRFSGHQFPNYSSELNVNALLLGDSALYLCASSPGWSRTNEQFFGPGTRLTVL.

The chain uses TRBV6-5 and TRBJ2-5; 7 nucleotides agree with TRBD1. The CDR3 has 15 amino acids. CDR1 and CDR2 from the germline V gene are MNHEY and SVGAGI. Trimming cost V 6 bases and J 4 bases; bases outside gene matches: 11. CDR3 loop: CASSPSGTAPETQYF. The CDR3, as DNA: TGTGCCAGCAGCCCATCCGGGACAGCCCCAGAGACCCAGTACTTC.

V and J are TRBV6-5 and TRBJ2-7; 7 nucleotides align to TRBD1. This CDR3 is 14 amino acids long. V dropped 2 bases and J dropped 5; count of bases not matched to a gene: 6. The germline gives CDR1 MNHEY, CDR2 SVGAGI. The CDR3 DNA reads TGTGCCAGCAGTTACGGGTCAGGGGGAGACGAGCAGTACTTC. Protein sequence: CASSYGSGGDEQYF.

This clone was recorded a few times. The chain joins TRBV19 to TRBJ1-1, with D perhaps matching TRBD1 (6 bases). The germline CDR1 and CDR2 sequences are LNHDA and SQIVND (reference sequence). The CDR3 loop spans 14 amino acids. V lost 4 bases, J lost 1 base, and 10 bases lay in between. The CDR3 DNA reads TGTGCCAGTAGTACTGACAGGTGGAACACTGAAGCTTTCTTT. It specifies CASSTDRWNTEAFF.

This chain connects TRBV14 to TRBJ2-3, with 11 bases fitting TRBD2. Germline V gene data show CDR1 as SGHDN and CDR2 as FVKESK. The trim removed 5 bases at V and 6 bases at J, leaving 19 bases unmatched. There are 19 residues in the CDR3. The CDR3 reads CASSYRLAGSPPFTDTQYF. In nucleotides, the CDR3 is TGTGCCAGCAGCTACCGACTAGCGGGATCTCCGCCTTTTACGGATACGCAGTATTTT.

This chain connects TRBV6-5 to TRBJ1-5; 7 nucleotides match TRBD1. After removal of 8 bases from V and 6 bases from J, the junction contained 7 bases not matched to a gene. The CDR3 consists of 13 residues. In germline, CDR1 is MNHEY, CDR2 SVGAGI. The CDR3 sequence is CASAGGGGQPQHF. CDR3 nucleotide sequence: TGTGCCAGCGCGGGAGGGGGCGGTCAGCCCCAGCATTTT.

DNA of the CDR3: TGTGCCAGCAGCTCCCAGCGGGAGGGGGAGTACTTC. Protein: CASSSQREGEYF. This chain uses TRBV13 with TRBJ2-4; 10 bases match TRBD2. The CDR3 has 12 amino acids. Trimming took 4 bases from V and 14 from J; bases not matched to a gene: 5. Looked up from germline, CDR1 is PRHDT and CDR2 is FYEKMQ (reference sequence).

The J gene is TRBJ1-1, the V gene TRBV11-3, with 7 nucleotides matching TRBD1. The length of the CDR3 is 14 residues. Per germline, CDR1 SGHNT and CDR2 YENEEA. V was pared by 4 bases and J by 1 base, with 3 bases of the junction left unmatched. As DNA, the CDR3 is TGTGCCAGCAGCTCAAGACAGGGGAACACTGAAGCTTTCTTT. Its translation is CASSSRQGNTEAFF. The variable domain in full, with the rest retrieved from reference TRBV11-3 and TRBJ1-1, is EAGVVQSPRYKIIEKKQPVAFWCNPISGHNTLYWYLQNLGQGPELLIRYENEEAVDDSQLPKDRFSAERLKGVDSTLKIQPAELGDSAVYLCASSSRQGNTEAFFGQGTRLTVV.

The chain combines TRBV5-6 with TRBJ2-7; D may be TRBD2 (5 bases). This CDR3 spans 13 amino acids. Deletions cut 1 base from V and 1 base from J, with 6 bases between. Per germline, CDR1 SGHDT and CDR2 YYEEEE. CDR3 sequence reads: CASSLRGSYEQYF. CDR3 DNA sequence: TGTGCCAGCAGCTTGCGGGGATCCTACGAGCAGTACTTC.

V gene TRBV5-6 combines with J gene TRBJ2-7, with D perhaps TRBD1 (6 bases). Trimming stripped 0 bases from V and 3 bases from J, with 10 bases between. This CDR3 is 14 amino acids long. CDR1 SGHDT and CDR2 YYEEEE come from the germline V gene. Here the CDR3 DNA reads TGTGCCAGCAGCTTGGGACAGGCAATCTACGAGCAGTACTTC. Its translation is CASSLGQAIYEQYF.

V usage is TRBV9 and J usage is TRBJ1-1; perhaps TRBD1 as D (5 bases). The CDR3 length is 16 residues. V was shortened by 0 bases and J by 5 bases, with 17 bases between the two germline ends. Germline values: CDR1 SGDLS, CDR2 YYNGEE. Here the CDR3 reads CASSVGPAAGQTEAFF. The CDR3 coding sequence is TGTGCCAGCAGCGTAGGTCCCGCGGCGGGGCAGACTGAAGCTTTCTTT.

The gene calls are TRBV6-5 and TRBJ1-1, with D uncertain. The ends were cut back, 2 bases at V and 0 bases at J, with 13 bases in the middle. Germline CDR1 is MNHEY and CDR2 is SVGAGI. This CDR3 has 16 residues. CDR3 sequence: CASSYSTGSMNTEAFF. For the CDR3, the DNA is TGTGCCAGCAGTTACAGTACGGGGAGTATGAACACTGAAGCTTTCTTT.

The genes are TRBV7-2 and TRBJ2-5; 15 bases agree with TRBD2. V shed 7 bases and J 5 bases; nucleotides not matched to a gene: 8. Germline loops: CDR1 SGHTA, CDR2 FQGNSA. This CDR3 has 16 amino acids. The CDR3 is CASNPGLAGGSETQYF. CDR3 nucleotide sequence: TGTGCCAGCAACCCGGGACTAGCGGGGGGCTCGGAGACCCAGTACTTC.

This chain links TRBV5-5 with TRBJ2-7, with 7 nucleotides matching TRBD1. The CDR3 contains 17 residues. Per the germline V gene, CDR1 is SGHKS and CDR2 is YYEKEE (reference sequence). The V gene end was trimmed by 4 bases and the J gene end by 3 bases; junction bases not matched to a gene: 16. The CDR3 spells CASSQAPGTANHYEQYF. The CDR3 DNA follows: TGTGCCAGCAGCCAAGCCCCTGGGACAGCAAATCACTACGAGCAGTACTTC.

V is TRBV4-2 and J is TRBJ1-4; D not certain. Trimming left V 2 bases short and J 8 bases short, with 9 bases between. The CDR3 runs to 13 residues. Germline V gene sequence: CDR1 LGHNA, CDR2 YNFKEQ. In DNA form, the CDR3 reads TGTGCCAGCAGCCAACGAATGAGGGAAAAACTGTTTTTT. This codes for CASSQRMREKLFF.

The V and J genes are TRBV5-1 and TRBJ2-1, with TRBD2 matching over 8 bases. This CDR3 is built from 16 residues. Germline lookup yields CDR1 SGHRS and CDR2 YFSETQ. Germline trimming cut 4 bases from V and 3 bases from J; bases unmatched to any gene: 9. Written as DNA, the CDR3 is TGCGCCAGCAGCGGGGGACTGAGCGGGGGCTACAATGAGCAGTTCTTC. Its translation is CASSGGLSGGYNEQFF.

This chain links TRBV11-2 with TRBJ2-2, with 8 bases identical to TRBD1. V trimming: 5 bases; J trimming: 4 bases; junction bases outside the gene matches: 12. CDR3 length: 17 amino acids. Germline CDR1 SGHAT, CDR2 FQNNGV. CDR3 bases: TGTGCCAGCAGCCCCTCCGAGACAGGGGCGGGCACCGGGGAGCTGTTTTTT. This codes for CASSPSETGAGTGELFF. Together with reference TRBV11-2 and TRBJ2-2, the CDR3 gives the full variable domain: EAGVAQSPRYKIIEKRQSVAFWCNPISGHATLYWYQQILGQGPKLLIQFQNNGVVDDSQLPKDRFSAERLKGVDSTLKIQPAKLEDSAVYLCASSPSETGAGTGELFFGEGSRLTVL.

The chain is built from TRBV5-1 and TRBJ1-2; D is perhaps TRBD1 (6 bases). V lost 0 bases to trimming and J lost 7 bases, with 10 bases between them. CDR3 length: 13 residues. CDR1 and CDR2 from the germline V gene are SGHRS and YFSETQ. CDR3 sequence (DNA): TGCGCCAGCAGCTTGGGGACAGTCGGTGGCTACACCTTC. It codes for CASSLGTVGGYTF.

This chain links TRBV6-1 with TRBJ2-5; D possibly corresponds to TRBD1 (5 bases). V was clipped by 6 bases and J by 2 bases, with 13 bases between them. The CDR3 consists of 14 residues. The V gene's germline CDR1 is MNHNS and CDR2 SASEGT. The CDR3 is CASSPLRQQETQYF. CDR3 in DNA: TGTGCCAGCAGCCCACTCCGACAGCAAGAGACCCAGTACTTC.

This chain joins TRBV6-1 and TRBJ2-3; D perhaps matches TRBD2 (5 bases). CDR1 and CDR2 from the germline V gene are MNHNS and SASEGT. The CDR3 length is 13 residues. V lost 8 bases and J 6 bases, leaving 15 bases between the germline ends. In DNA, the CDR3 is TGTGCCAGCCCTGCAGACCGCGGGGATACGCAGTATTTT. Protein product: CASPADRGDTQYF.

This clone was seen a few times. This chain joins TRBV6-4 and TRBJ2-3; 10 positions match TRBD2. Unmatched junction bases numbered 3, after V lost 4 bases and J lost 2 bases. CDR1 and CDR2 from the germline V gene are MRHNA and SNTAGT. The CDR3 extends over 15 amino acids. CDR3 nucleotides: TGTGCCAGCAGTGTTAGCGGGGGGACCACAGATACGCAGTATTTT. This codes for CASSVSGGTTDTQYF.

This CDR3 reads CASSIKGNGDTQYF. Written as DNA, the CDR3 is TGTGCCAGTAGTATTAAGGGGAATGGGGATACGCAGTATTTT. The chain uses TRBV19 and TRBJ2-3, with D perhaps matching TRBD1 (5 bases). The CDR3 has 14 residues. V lost 3 bases to trimming and J lost 6 bases, with 13 bases between them. In germline, CDR1 is LNHDA, CDR2 SQIVND (reference sequence).

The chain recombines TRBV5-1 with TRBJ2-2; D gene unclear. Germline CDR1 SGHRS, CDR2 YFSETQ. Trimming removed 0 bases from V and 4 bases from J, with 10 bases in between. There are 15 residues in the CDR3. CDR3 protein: CASSLGLGGTGELFF. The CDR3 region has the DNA TGCGCCAGCAGCTTGGGACTGGGCGGCACCGGGGAGCTGTTTTTT. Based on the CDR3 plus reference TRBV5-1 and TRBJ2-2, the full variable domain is KAGVTQTPRYLIKTRGQQVTLSCSPISGHRSVSWYQQTPGQGLQFLFEYFSETQRNKGNFPGRFSGRQFSNSRSEMNVSTLELGDSALYLCASSLGLGGTGELFFGEGSRLTVL.

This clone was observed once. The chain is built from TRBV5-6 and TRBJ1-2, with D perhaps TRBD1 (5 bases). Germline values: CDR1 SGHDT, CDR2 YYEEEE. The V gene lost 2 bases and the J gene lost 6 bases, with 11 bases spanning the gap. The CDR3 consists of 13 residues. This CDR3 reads CASSLLTADGYTF. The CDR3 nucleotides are TGTGCCAGCAGCTTACTGACAGCAGATGGCTACACCTTC.

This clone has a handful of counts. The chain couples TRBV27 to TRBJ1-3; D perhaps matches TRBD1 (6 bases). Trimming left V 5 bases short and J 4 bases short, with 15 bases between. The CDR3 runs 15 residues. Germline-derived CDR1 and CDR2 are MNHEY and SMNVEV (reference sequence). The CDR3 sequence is CASSPQQGRGNTIYF. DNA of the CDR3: TGTGCCAGCAGTCCCCAACAGGGACGGGGAAACACCATATATTTT.